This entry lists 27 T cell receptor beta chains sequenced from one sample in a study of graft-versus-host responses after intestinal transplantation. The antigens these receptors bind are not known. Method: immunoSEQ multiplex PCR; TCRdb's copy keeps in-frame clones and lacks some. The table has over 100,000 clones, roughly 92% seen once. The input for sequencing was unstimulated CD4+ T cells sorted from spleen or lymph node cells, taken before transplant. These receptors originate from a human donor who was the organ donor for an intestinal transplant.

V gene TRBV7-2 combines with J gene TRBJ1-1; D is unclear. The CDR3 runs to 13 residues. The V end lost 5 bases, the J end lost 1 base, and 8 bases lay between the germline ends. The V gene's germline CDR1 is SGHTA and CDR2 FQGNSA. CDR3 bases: TGTGCCAGCAGCCGAACAGAGAACACTGAAGCTTTCTTT. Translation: CASSRTENTEAFF.

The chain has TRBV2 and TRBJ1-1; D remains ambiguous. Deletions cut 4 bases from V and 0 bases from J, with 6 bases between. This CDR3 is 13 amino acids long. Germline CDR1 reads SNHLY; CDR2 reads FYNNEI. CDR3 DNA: TGTGCCAGCAGTGGGCAGCTGAACACTGAAGCTTTCTTT. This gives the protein CASSGQLNTEAFF.

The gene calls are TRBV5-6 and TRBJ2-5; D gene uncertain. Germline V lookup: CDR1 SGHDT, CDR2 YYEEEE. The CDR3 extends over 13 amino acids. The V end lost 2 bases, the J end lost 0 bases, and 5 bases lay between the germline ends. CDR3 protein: CASSLPHQETQYF. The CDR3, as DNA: TGTGCCAGCAGCTTACCACACCAAGAGACCCAGTACTTC.

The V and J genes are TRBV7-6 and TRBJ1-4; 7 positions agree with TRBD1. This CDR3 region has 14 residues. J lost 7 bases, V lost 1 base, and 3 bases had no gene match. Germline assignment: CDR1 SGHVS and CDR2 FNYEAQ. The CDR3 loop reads CASSLGQGGEKLFF. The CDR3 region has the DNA TGTGCCAGCAGCTTAGGACAGGGCGGTGAAAAACTGTTTTTT.

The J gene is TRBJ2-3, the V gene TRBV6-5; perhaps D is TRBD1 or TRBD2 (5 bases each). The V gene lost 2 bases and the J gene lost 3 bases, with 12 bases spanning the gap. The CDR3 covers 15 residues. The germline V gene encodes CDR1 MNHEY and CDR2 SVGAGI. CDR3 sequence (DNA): TGTGCCAGCAGTTACAGAGGCAGGGAGACAGATACGCAGTATTTT. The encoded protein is CASSYRGRETDTQYF.

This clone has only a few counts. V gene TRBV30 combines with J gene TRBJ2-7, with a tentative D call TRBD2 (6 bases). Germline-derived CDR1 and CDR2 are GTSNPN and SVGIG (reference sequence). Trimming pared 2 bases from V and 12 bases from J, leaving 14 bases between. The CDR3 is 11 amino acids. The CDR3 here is CAWSHSGFRYF. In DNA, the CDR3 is TGTGCCTGGAGTCATAGCGGTTTTCGGTACTTC.

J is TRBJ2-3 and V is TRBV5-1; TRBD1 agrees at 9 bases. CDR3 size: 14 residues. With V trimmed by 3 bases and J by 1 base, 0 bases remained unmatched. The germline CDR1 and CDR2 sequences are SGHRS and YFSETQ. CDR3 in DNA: TGCGCCAGCAGCTGGACAGGGGGCACAGATACGCAGTATTTT. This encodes CASSWTGGTDTQYF.

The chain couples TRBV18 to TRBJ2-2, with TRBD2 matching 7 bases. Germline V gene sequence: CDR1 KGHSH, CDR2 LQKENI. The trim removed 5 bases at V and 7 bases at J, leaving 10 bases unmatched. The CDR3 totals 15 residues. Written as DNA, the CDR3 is TGTGCCAGCTCAACCGGACTAGTTCAAATCGGGGAGCTGTTTTTT. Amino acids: CASSTGLVQIGELFF.

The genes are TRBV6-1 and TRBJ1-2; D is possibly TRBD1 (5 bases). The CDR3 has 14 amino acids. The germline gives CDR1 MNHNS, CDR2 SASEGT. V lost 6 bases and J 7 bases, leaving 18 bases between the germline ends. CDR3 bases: TGTGCCAGCAGCTTTCAGGGCGCCGGGGTTGGCTACACCTTC. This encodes CASSFQGAGVGYTF.

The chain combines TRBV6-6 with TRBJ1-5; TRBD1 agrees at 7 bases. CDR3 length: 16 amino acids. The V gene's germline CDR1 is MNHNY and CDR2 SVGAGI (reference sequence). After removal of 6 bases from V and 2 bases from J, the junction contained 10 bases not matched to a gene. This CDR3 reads CASRQNRGRGNQPQHF. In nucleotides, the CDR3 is TGTGCCAGCAGACAAAACAGGGGAAGAGGCAATCAGCCCCAGCATTTT.

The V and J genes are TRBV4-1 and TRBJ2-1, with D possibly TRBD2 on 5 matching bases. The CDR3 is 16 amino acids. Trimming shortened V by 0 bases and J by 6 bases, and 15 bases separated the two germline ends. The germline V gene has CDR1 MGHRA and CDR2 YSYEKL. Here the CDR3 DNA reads TGCGCCAGCAGCCAAGACTCCGAGGGCCGGGGCAATGAGCAGTTCTTC. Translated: CASSQDSEGRGNEQFF.

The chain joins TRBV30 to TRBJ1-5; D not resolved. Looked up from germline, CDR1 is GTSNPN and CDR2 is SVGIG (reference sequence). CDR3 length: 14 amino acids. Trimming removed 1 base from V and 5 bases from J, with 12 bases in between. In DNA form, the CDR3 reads TGTGCCTGGAGTGGGGCCAGTCAGCATCAGCCCCAGCATTTT. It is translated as CAWSGASQHQPQHF.

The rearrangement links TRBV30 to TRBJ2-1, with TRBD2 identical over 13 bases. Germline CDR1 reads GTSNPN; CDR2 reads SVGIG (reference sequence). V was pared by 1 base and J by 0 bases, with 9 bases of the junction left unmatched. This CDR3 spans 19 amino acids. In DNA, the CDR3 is TGTGCCTGGAGTGGGACTAGCGGGAGCCTGAGATCCTCCTACAATGAGCAGTTCTTC. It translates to CAWSGTSGSLRSSYNEQFF.

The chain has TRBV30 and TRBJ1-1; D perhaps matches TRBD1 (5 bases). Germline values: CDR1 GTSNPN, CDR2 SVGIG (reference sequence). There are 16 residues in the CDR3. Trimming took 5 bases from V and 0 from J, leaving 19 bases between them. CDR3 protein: CAWPPSQVIMNTEAFF. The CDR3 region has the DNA TGTGCCTGGCCCCCCTCACAGGTAATCATGAACACTGAAGCTTTCTTT. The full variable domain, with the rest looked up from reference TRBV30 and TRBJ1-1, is SQTIHQWPATLVQPVGSPLSLECTVEGTSNPNLYWYRQAAGRGLQLLFYSVGIGQISSEVPQNLSASRPQDRQFILSSKKLLLSDSGFYLCAWPPSQVIMNTEAFFGQGTRLTVV.

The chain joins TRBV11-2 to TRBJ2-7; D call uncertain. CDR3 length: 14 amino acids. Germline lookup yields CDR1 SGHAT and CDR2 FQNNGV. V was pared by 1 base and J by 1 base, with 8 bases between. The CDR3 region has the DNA TGTGCCAGCAGCTTAGTCAGTCCTTCCTACGAGCAGTACTTC. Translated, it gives CASSLVSPSYEQYF.

The CDR3: CASSDSAGYGYTF. CDR3 DNA sequence: TGTGCCAGCAGTGATTCGGCGGGCTATGGCTACACCTTC. The chain combines TRBV6-1 with TRBJ1-2, with D hard to call. The V gene's germline CDR1 is MNHNS and CDR2 SASEGT. CDR3 length: 13 amino acids. Trimming left V 3 bases short and J 4 bases short, with 9 bases between.

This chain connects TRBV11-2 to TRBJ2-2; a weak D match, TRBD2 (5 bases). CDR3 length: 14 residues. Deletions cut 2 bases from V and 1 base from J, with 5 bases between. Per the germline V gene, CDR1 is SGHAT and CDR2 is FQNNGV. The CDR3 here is CASSLTRNTGELFF. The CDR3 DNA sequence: TGTGCCAGCAGCTTAACTAGGAACACCGGGGAGCTGTTTTTT.

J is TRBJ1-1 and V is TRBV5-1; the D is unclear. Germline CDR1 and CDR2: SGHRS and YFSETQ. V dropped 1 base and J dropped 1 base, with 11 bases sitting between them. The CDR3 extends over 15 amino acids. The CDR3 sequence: CASSLRYPRNTEAFF. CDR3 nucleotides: TGCGCCAGCAGCTTGAGGTACCCGCGGAACACTGAAGCTTTCTTT.

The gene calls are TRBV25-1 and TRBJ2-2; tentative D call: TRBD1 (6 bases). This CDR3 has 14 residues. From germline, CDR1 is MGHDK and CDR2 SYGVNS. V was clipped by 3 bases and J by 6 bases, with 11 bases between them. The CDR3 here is CASSDATGPGELFF. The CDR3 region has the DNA TGTGCCAGCAGTGACGCGACAGGTCCCGGGGAGCTGTTTTTT.

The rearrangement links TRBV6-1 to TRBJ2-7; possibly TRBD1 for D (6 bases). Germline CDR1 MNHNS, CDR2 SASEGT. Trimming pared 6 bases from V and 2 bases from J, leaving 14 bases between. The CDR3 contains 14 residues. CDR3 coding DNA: TGTGCCAGCAGGTGGGGGCAGGCAACCTACGAGCAGTACTTC. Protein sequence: CASRWGQATYEQYF.

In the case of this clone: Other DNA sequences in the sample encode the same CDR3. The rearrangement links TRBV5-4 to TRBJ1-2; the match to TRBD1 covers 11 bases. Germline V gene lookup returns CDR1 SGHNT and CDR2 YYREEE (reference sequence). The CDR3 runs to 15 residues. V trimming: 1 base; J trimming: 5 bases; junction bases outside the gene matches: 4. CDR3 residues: CASSLSGTGGYGYTF. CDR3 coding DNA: TGTGCCAGCAGCTTGTCCGGGACAGGGGGGTATGGCTACACCTTC.

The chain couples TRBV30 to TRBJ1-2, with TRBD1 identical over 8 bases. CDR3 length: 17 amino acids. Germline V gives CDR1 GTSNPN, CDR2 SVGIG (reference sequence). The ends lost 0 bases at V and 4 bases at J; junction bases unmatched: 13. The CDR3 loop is CAWSVLRTGTLSYGYTF. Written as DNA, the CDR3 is TGTGCCTGGAGTGTACTACGGACAGGGACACTTTCCTATGGCTACACCTTC.

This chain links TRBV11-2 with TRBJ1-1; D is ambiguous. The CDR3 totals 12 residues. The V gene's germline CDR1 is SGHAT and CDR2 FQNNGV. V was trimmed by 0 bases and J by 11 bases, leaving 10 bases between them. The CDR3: CASSLDSPWAFF. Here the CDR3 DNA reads TGTGCCAGCAGCTTAGATTCCCCGTGGGCTTTCTTT.

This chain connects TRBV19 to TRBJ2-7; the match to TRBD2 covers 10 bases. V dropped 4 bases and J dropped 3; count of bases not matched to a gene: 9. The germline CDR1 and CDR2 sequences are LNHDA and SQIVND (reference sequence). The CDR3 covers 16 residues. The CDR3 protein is CASSTLSPSGSYEQYF. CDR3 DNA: TGTGCCAGTAGTACTCTCTCGCCTAGCGGGAGCTACGAGCAGTACTTC.

This chain's CDR3 is CASSINRDNEQFF. The CDR3 nucleotides are TGTGCCAGCAGCATTAACAGAGACAATGAGCAGTTCTTC. V usage is TRBV2 and J usage is TRBJ2-1, with D unclear. Trimming took 6 bases from V and 5 from J, leaving 11 bases between them. CDR1 SNHLY and CDR2 FYNNEI come from the germline V gene. This CDR3 region has 13 residues.

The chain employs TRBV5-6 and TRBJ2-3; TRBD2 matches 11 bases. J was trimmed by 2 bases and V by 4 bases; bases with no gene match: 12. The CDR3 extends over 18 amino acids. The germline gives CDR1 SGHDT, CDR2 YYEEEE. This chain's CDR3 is CASSGSGTSGGATDTQYF. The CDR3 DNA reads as TGTGCCAGCAGCGGATCCGGGACTAGCGGAGGGGCCACAGATACGCAGTATTTT.

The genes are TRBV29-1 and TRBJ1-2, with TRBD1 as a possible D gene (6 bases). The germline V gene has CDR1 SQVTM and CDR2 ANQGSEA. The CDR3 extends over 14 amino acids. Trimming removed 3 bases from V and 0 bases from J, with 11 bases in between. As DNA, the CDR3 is TGCAGCGTTGACCCGGACAGCTCTAACTATGGCTACACCTTC. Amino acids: CSVDPDSSNYGYTF.